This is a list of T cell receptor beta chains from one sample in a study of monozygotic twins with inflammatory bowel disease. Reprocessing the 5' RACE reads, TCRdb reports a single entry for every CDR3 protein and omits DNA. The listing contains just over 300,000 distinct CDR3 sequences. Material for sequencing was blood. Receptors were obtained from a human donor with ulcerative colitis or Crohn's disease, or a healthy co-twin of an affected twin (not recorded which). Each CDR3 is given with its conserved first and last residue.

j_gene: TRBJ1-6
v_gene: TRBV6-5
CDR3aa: CASSLSGTGKNSPLHF

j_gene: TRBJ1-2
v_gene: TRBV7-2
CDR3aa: CASSLDRMRGANYGYTF

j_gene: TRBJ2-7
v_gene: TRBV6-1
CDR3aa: CASSTRDRASEQYF

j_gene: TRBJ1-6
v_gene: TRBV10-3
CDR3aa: CAISERQGNSPLHF

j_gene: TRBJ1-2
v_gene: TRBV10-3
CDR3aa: CAISELMGGQNGYTF

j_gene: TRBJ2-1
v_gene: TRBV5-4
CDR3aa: CASRIDVGANGQFF

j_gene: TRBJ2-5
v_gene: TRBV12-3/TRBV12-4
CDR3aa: CASRTGVAQETQYF

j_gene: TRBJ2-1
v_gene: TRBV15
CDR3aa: CATSRDWANEQFF

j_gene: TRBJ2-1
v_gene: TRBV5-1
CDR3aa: CASSPGRGQGSYNEQFF

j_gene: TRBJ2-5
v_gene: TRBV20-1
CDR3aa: CSARDRRSSETQYF

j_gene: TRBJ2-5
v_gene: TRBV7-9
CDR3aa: CASSFLMGEETQYF

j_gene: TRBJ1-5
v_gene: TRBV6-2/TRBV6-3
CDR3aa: CASSWGLQGAHQPQHF

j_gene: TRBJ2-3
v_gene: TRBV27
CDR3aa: CASSSLAKPNTQYF

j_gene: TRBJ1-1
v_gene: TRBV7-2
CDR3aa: CASSLLGGSVNTEAFF

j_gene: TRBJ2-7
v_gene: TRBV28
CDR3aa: CASSPLPGTAIYEQYF

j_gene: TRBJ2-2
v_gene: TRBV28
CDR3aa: CASTKDTGELFF

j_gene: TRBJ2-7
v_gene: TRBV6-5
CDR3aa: CASFGVAREQYF

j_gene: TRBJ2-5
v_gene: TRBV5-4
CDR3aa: CASSLELAGGQETQYF

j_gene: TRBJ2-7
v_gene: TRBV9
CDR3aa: CASSATTGTGVHEQYF

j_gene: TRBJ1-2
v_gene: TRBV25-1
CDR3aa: CASSERRDDGYTF

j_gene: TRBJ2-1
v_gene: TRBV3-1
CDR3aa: CASSQVWTSKGIEQFF

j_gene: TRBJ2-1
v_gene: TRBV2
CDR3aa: CASRSPGEGLFF

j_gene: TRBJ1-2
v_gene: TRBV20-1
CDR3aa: CSATTTITSYGYTF

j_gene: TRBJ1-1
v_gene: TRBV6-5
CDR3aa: CASSYATEAFF

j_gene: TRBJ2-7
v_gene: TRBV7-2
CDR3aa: CASSFQGGFYEQYF

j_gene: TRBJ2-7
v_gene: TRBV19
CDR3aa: CASSITSGLSYEQYF